These T cell receptor beta chains were read from a single sample in a study of cytomegalovirus exposure and HLA in healthy donors. The assay was immunoSEQ multiplex PCR, and TCRdb's table has in-frame clones only and misses some. The sample holds over 100,000 clones. The sequencing sample was made of PBMCs. These receptors all stem from a man aged 25-45 years in good health and CMV-seronegative. The CDR3 runs from the conserved cysteine through the conserved F or W. Each record gives: J gene, V gene, D gene, CDR3 DNA, CDR3 protein. The D gene is left open where the match is weak.

>TRBJ2-3|TRBV7-9|TRBD2
TGTGCCAGCAGCTGGATTAGCGGGGGGATGGAAGATACGCAGTATTTT
CASSWISGGMEDTQYF
>TRBJ2-2|TRBV2|.
TGTGCCAGCAGTCTACGCGAACTAGGAGGAACGAACACCGGGGAGCTGTTTTTT
CASSLRELGGTNTGELFF
>TRBJ2-2|TRBV5-1|.
TGCGCCAGCAGCTTGGTCCTAGCCGGGACCGGGGAGCTGTTTTTT
CASSLVLAGTGELFF
>TRBJ1-5|TRBV7-2|TRBD1
TGTGCCAGCAGCCCGGGACAGTATAGCAATCAGCCCCAGCATTTT
CASSPGQYSNQPQHF
>TRBJ2-7|TRBV10-3|TRBD1
TGTGCCATCAGTGGACAGGGGGCGTCCGAGCAGTACTTC
CAISGQGASEQYF
>TRBJ1-1|TRBV18|.
TGTGCCAGCTCACCGTCCCAGGCCCCCACTGAAGCTTTCTTT
CASSPSQAPTEAFF
>TRBJ2-2|TRBV5-1|.
TGCGCCAGCAGCTTGGAAACCCTTGGTCGGGGACTCACCGGGGAGCTGTTTTTT
CASSLETLGRGLTGELFF
>TRBJ1-6|TRBV5-6|.
TGTGCCAGCAGCCTTATACAGGGTAGCGTTGGTTCACCCCTCCACTTT
CASSLIQGSVGSPLHF
>TRBJ1-4|TRBV30|.
TGTGCCTGGAGTGAGCAGGGTCCCGAAAAACTGTTTTTT
CAWSEQGPEKLFF
>TRBJ2-7|TRBV15|.
TGTGCCACCAGCAGGGACAGCAATTACTACGAGCAGTACTTC
CATSRDSNYYEQYF
>TRBJ1-5|TRBV5-1|TRBD1
TGCGCCAGCAGCCAACGACAGGGGGATCAGCCCCAGCATTTT
CASSQRQGDQPQHF
>TRBJ2-7|TRBV30|TRBD2
TGTGCCTGGAGTTGGGGAGGGTCGGAGGCCTACGAGCAGTACTTC
CAWSWGGSEAYEQYF
>TRBJ2-7|TRBV9|.
TGTGCCAGCAGCGCAGGGTGGCAGGGGTACCACGAGCAGTACTTC
CASSAGWQGYHEQYF
>TRBJ2-1|TRBV4-1|.
TGCGCCAGCAGCCAAAGGACTGGGGGGATGGATGAGCAGTTCTTC
CASSQRTGGMDEQFF
>TRBJ1-2|TRBV5-4|.
TGTGCCAGCAGCGGGGGGGGTCCTGGCTACACCTTC
CASSGGGPGYTF
>TRBJ1-1|TRBV27|TRBD1
TGTGCCAGCAGTTTCCGCGCAGGGGGCACTGAGGCTTTCTTT
CASSFRAGGTEAFF
>TRBJ2-7|TRBV2|TRBD1
TGTGCCAGCATAATTGGGACAGGCGCTTACGAGCAGTACTTC
CASIIGTGAYEQYF
>TRBJ2-7|TRBV6-5|TRBD2
TGTGCCAGCAGACCCGGACTAGCGGGCTACGAGCAGTACTTC
CASRPGLAGYEQYF
>TRBJ2-7|TRBV5-6|TRBD2
TGTGCCAGCAGTTGGGGGGGACTAGTTTTTGTAGAGCAGTACTTC
CASSWGGLVFVEQYF
>TRBJ2-6|TRBV7-9|TRBD1
TGTGCCTTCCCAGGGGGCTCCGGGGCCAACGTCCTGACTTTC
CAFPGGSGANVLTF
>TRBJ1-3|TRBV19|.
TGTGCCAGTAGTCCCCCCACAGGGATCTCTGGAAACACCATATATTTT
CASSPPTGISGNTIYF
>TRBJ2-7|TRBV5-1|TRBD1
TGCGCCAGCAGGGTGGGACAGGGGGCTTACGAGCAGTACTTC
CASRVGQGAYEQYF
>TRBJ2-3|TRBV9|TRBD2
TGTGCCAGCAGCGTAGCGACTAGCGGACGATCGGCAGATACGCAGTATTTT
CASSVATSGRSADTQYF
>TRBJ2-2|TRBV5-4|TRBD1
TGTGCCAGCAGCCGAGATGTGCACAGGGGTGCAACCGGGGAGCTGTTTTTT
CASSRDVHRGATGELFF
>TRBJ2-7|TRBV28|.
TGTGCCAGCAGTCTAGACAGGCTCTACGAGCAGTACTTC
CASSLDRLYEQYF
>TRBJ2-7|TRBV14|TRBD2
TGTGCCAGCAGCCACGGCGGGGGGAGCCCCTACGAGCAGTACTTC
CASSHGGGSPYEQYF
>TRBJ2-4|TRBV7-2|.
TGTGCCAGCACTGACGGGGGACTTAGGAACATTCAGTACTTC
CASTDGGLRNIQYF
>TRBJ1-5|TRBV10-3|.
TGTGCCATCGGCCAGGGTAACGATCAGCCCCAGCATTTT
CAIGQGNDQPQHF
>TRBJ1-3|TRBV5-4|.
TGTGCCAGCAGCTACGACAGGGGAAACACCATATATTTT
CASSYDRGNTIYF
>TRBJ2-3|TRBV27|TRBD1
TGTGCCAGCAGTTTACCGGACAGGGGGACCACAGATACGCAGTATTTT
CASSLPDRGTTDTQYF
>TRBJ1-4|TRBV7-2|.
TGTGCCAGCAGCCCCAAGACAGCAACTAATGAAAAACTGTTTTTT
CASSPKTATNEKLFF
>TRBJ2-7|TRBV5-1|.
TGCGCCAGCAGCTCCCATGGGCACGAGCAGTACTTC
CASSSHGHEQYF